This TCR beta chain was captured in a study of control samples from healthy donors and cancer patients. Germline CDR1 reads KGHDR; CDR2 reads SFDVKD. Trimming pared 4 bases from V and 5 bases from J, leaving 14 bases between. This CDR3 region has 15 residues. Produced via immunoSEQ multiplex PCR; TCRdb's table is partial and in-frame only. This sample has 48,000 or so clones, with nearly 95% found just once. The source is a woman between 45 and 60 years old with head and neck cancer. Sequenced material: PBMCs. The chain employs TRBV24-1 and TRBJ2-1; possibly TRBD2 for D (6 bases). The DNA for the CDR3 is TGTGCCACCAGTGAGGGGGGACCGGGAAACAATGAGCAGTTCTTC. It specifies CATSEGGPGNNEQFF.